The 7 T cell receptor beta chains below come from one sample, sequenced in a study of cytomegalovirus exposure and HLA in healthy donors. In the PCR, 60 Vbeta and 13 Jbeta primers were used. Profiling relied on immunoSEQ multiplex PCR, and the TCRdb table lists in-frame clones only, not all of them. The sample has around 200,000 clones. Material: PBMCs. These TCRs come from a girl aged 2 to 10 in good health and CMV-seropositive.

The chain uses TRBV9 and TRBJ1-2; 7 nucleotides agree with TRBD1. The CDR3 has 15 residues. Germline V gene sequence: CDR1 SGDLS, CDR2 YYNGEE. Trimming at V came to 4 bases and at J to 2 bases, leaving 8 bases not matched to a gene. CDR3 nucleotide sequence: TGTGCCAGCAGCTCCCCGGACAGGACAAACTATGGCTACACCTTC. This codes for CASSSPDRTNYGYTF. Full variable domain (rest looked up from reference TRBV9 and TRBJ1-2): DSGVTQTPKHLITATGQRVTLRCSPRSGDLSVYWYQQSLDQGLQFLIQYYNGEERAKGNILERFSAQQFPDLHSELNLSSLELGDSALYFCASSSPDRTNYGYTFGSGTRLTVV.

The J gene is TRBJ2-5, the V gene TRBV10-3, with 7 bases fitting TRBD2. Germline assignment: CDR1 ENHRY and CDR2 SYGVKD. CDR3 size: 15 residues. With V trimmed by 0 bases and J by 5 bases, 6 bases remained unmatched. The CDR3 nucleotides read TGTGCCATCAGTGAGTCGACGGGAGGAATCGAGACCCAGTACTTC. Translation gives CAISESTGGIETQYF.

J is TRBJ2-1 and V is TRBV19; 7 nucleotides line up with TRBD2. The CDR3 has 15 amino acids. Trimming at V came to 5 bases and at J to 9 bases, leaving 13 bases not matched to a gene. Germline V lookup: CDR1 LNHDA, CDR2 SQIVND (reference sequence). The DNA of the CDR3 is TGTGCCAGTAGTGGGTGGGCGGGAGTTCGGGGTGAGCAGTTCTTC. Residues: CASSGWAGVRGEQFF.

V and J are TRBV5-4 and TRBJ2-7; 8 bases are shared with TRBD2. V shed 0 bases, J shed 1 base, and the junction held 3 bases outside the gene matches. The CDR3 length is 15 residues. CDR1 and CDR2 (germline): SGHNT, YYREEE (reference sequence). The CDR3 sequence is CASSLERGPSYEQYF. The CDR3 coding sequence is TGTGCCAGCAGCTTGGAGCGGGGGCCGTCCTACGAGCAGTACTTC.

The CDR3 coding sequence is TGTGCCAGCAGCCAAGGAATAGGGGCCGCTTCTTACCAAGAGACCCAGTACTTC. It is translated as CASSQGIGAASYQETQYF. The rearrangement joins TRBV14 to TRBJ2-5; weak D call: TRBD1 (5 bases). The germline V and J ends were trimmed by 1 base and 0 bases, with 18 bases remaining between them. This CDR3 region has 18 residues. Looked up from germline, CDR1 is SGHDN and CDR2 is FVKESK.

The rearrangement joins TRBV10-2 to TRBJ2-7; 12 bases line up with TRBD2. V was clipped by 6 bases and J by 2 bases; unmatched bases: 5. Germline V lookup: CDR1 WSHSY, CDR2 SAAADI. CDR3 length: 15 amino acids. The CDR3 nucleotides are TGCGCCAGCAGACCGACTAGCGGGAGAACCTACGAGCAGTACTTC. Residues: CASRPTSGRTYEQYF.

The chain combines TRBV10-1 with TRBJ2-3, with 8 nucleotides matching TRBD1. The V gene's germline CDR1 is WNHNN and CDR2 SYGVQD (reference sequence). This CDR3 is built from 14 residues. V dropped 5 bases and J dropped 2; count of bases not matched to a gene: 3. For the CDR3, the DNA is TGCGCCAGCAGTCGACAGGGGCTCACAGATACGCAGTATTTT. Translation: CASSRQGLTDTQYF.